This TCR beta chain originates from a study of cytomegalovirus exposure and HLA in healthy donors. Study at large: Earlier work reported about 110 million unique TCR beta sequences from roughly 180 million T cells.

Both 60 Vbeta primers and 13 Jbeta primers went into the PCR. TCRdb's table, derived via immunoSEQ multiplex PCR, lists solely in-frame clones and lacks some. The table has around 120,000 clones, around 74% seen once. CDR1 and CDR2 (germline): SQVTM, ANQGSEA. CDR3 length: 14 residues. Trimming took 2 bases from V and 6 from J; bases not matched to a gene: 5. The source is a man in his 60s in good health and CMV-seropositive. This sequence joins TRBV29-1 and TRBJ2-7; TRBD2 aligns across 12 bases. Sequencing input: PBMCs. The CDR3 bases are TGCAGCGTTGAACGACTAGCGGGAGCGGGCGAGCAGTACTTC. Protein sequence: CSVERLAGAGEQYF.